This record covers a single T cell receptor (beta chain). RNA was extracted with the RNeasy kit, and a quantity of roughly 0.5 to 1 ug was reverse transcribed using random hexamers. MiXCR was run by TCRdb on the immunoSEQ multiplex PCR reads, yielding one entry per CDR3 protein. Among about 190,000 distinct CDR3 sequences listed, approximately 94% were seen once. The CDR3 contains 15 residues. Germline V lookup: CDR1 SNHLY, CDR2 FYNNEI. After removal of 4 bases from V and 4 bases from J, the junction contained 4 bases not matched to a gene. This entry belongs to a study of CD8 T cells in Susac syndrome. TEMRA cells underwent FACS enrichment and CD8+ and CD4+ T cells underwent negative isolation.

Sequencing was done on a sample of CD4+ T cells from PBMCs. The J gene is TRBJ2-1, the V gene TRBV2; 10 bases agree with TRBD2. The receptor's source is a human donor with Susac syndrome. In DNA form, the CDR3 reads TGTGCCAGCAGTGGTTTAGCGGGGGGATACAATGAGCAGTTCTTC. It encodes CASSGLAGGYNEQFF.